A selection of T cell receptor beta chains follows, all from one sample in a study of T cell repertoires in cytomegalovirus infection. TCRdb itself ran the reads through MiXCR, one entry per CDR3 protein. The sample consists of around 630,000 distinct CDR3 sequences, more than 20% of them appearing once. Source material: CD8+ T cells from PBMCs. These TCRs come from a human donor in good health (CMV status not recorded). Some clones in this sample may be carry-over from other donors' samples. CDR3s include the opening cysteine and the closing phenylalanine or tryptophan. The D gene is left open where the match is weak. Some rows have no size entry. The others give once, few or many, or a class for an expanded clone.

few	-	TRBV7-9	TRBJ2-7	TGTGCCAGCAGCTTAGCCGGCAGGGCCGAGGTGCAGTACTTC	CASSLAGRAEVQYF
-	-	TRBV10-1	TRBJ1-2	TGCGCCAGCAGTGAGGGTCGGAACTATGGCTACACCTTC	CASSEGRNYGYTF
few	-	TRBV7-9	TRBJ1-1	TGTGCCAGCAGCCCTATAAACCCGAACACTGAAGCTTTCTTT	CASSPINPNTEAFF
-	TRBD1	TRBV5-1	TRBJ2-7	TGCGCCAGCAGCTTCTGGACAGGCAGCTCCTACGAGCAGTACTTC	CASSFWTGSSYEQYF
-	-	TRBV12-5	TRBJ1-1	TGTGCTAGTGGTGCCCCGCACCGCCTTGAAGCTTTCTTT	CASGAPHRLEAFF
-	-	TRBV2	TRBJ2-2	TGTGCCAGCTCTGCGCGACCCGCGAACACCGGGGAGCTGTTTTTT	CASSARPANTGELFF
-	-	TRBV7-9	TRBJ2-3	TGTGCCAGCAGCCCTGCCAGTGGGATCGCAGATACGCAGTATTTT	CASSPASGIADTQYF
-	-	TRBV24-1	TRBJ2-1	TGTGCCACCAGCCAAACCAGATACAATGAGCAGTTCTTC	CATSQTRYNEQFF
many	-	TRBV7-6	TRBJ2-1	TGTGCCAGCAGCTTGATACCAGGAACCTACAATGAGCAGTTCTTC	CASSLIPGTYNEQFF
-	-	TRBV4-1	TRBJ1-4	TGCGCCAGCAGCCAAGAGGGGGTGGGGCAGTTTAATGAAAAACTGTTTTTT	CASSQEGVGQFNEKLFF
-	-	TRBV28	TRBJ1-5	TGTGCCAGCAGTTTTGTGGACGGCCGCTATACGCATTTT	CASSFVDGRYTHF
few	TRBD1	TRBV7-6	TRBJ2-1	TGTGCCAGCAGCCGGACAGGCCACTACAATGAGCAGTTCTTC	CASSRTGHYNEQFF
-	-	TRBV13	TRBJ2-5	TGTGCCAGCAGCGAACAGGGAGGGACCCAGTACTTC	CASSEQGGTQYF
many	-	TRBV7-2	TRBJ2-1	TGTGCCAGCAGAGCCCCGCCCTACAATGAGCAGTTCTTC	CASRAPPYNEQFF
many	TRBD1	TRBV7-8	TRBJ2-5	TGTGCCAGCAGCTTAGATGGACAGGGGTTCCAAGAGACCCAGTACTTC	CASSLDGQGFQETQYF
once	TRBD1	TRBV4-1	TRBJ2-1	TGCGCCAGCAGCCAAGATGGTCGGACAGGGGGAGGCGAGCAGTTCTTC	CASSQDGRTGGGEQFF
-	TRBD1	TRBV13	TRBJ2-7	TGTGCCAGCAGCTCCGGACAGGGGAGCTTCTACGAGCAGTACTTC	CASSSGQGSFYEQYF